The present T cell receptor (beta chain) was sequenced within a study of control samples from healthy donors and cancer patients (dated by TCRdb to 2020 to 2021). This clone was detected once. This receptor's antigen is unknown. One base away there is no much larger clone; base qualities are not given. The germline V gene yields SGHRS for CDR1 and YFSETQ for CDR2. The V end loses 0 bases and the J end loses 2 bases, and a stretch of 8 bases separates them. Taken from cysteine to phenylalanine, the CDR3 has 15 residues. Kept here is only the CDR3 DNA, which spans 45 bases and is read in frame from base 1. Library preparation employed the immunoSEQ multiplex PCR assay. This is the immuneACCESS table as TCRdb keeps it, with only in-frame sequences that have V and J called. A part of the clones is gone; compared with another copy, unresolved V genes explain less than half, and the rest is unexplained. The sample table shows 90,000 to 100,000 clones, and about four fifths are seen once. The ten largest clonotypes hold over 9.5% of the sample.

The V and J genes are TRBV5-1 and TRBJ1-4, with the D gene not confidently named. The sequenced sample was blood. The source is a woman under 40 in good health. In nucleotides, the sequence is TGCGCCAGCAGCTTGGGAAGGATCACTAATGAAAAACTGTTTTTT. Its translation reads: CASSLGRITNEKLFF.